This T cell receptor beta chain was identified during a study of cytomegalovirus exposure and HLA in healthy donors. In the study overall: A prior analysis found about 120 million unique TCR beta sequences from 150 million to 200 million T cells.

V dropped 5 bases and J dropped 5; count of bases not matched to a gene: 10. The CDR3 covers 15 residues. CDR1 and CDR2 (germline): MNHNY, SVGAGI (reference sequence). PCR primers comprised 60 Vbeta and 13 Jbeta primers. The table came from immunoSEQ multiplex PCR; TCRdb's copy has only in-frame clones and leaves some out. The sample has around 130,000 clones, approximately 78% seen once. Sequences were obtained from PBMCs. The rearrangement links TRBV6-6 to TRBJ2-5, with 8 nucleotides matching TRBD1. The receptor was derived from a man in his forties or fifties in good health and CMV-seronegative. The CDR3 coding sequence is TGTGCCAGCAGTCAGATCAGGACAGGGATGGAGACCCAGTACTTC. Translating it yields CASSQIRTGMETQYF.